Listed below are T cell receptor beta chains from one sample, sequenced in a study of cytomegalovirus exposure and HLA in healthy donors. Only in-frame clones appear in the TCRdb table, and some are missing; sequencing was by immunoSEQ multiplex PCR. Here the sample spans 95,000 to 100,000 clones, about 83% being singletons. The sample consisted of PBMCs. The receptors were gathered from a female donor in good health and CMV-seropositive. Both conserved end residues are part of each CDR3. Each record gives: clone size, V gene, D gene, J gene, CDR3 protein, CDR3 DNA. The D gene is left open where the match is weak. Only some rows state a clone size, as once, few, many or a class for expanded clones.

clone_size: NA; v_call: TRBV7-2; d_call: NA; j_call: TRBJ2-7; cdr3_aa: CASSPRVGGRYEQYF; cdr3_nt: TGTGCCAGCAGCCCCCGCGTGGGGGGGCGTTACGAGCAGTACTTC
clone_size: NA; v_call: TRBV9; d_call: NA; j_call: TRBJ2-6; cdr3_aa: CASSVAGGPGANVLTF; cdr3_nt: TGTGCCAGCAGCGTAGCGGGGGGCCCTGGGGCCAACGTCCTGACTTTC
clone_size: NA; v_call: TRBV7-6; d_call: NA; j_call: TRBJ2-6; cdr3_aa: CASSLAPGSPNSGANVLTF; cdr3_nt: TGTGCCAGCAGCCTTGCACCCGGGTCCCCCAACTCTGGGGCCAACGTCCTGACTTTC
clone_size: NA; v_call: TRBV7-6; d_call: NA; j_call: TRBJ2-3; cdr3_aa: CASSPVGGTSLDTQYF; cdr3_nt: TGTGCCAGCAGCCCGGTAGGGGGTACGAGTTTAGATACGCAGTATTTT
clone_size: NA; v_call: TRBV6-1; d_call: TRBD2; j_call: TRBJ2-5; cdr3_aa: CASSVTSGPEGTQYF; cdr3_nt: TGTGCCAGCAGTGTTACTAGCGGGCCCGAGGGAACCCAGTACTTC
clone_size: NA; v_call: TRBV9; d_call: NA; j_call: TRBJ2-3; cdr3_aa: CASSTDLVTDTQYF; cdr3_nt: TGTGCCAGCAGTACAGACCTTGTCACAGATACGCAGTATTTT
clone_size: NA; v_call: TRBV7-9; d_call: NA; j_call: TRBJ1-1; cdr3_aa: CASSLVVNTEAFF; cdr3_nt: TGTGCCAGCAGCTTAGTCGTGAACACTGAAGCTTTCTTT
clone_size: NA; v_call: TRBV28; d_call: NA; j_call: TRBJ1-4; cdr3_aa: CASSQSGGAVREKLFF; cdr3_nt: TGTGCCAGCAGTCAGTCCGGGGGGGCGGTTCGGGAAAAACTGTTTTTT
clone_size: once; v_call: TRBV5-1; d_call: TRBD1; j_call: TRBJ1-1; cdr3_aa: CASSNVGGRDTEAFF; cdr3_nt: TGCGCCAGCAGCAATGTAGGGGGCCGCGACACTGAAGCTTTCTTT
clone_size: NA; v_call: TRBV15; d_call: NA; j_call: TRBJ2-1; cdr3_aa: CATSRDYYRDFNNEQFF; cdr3_nt: TGTGCCACCAGCAGAGATTATTACCGAGACTTCAACAATGAGCAGTTCTTC
clone_size: NA; v_call: TRBV5-4; d_call: TRBD1; j_call: TRBJ2-3; cdr3_aa: CASSLPGQMANTQYF; cdr3_nt: TGTGCCAGCAGCTTGCCGGGACAGATGGCGAATACGCAGTATTTT
clone_size: NA; v_call: TRBV5-4; d_call: NA; j_call: TRBJ2-7; cdr3_aa: CASRSRASSYEQYF; cdr3_nt: TGTGCCAGCAGATCCAGGGCGAGCTCCTACGAGCAGTACTTC
clone_size: once; v_call: TRBV6-5; d_call: NA; j_call: TRBJ1-2; cdr3_aa: CASSSDTYGYTF; cdr3_nt: TGTGCCAGCAGTTCGGACACCTATGGCTACACCTTC
clone_size: NA; v_call: TRBV27; d_call: NA; j_call: TRBJ1-2; cdr3_aa: CASSPRAGDPGYTF; cdr3_nt: TGTGCCAGCAGTCCCCGAGCAGGGGACCCTGGCTACACCTTC
clone_size: NA; v_call: TRBV28; d_call: TRBD2; j_call: TRBJ2-1; cdr3_aa: CASSLRLAAYNEQFF; cdr3_nt: TGTGCCAGCAGTTTAAGGCTAGCGGCCTACAATGAGCAGTTCTTC
clone_size: NA; v_call: TRBV5-4; d_call: NA; j_call: TRBJ1-6; cdr3_aa: CASSEDSNNSPLHF; cdr3_nt: TGTGCCAGCAGCGAGGATAGCAATAATTCACCCCTCCACTTT
clone_size: few; v_call: TRBV10-2; d_call: NA; j_call: TRBJ2-3; cdr3_aa: CASRDYRVSTDTQYF; cdr3_nt: TGCGCCAGCAGGGACTACCGGGTGAGCACAGATACGCAGTATTTT
clone_size: NA; v_call: TRBV28; d_call: TRBD1; j_call: TRBJ1-5; cdr3_aa: CASSPLLGQGRGQPQHF; cdr3_nt: TGTGCCAGCAGTCCCCTCTTGGGACAGGGGAGAGGACAGCCCCAGCATTTT
clone_size: NA; v_call: TRBV6-5; d_call: NA; j_call: TRBJ1-5; cdr3_aa: CASSTGQKNQPQHF; cdr3_nt: TGTGCCAGCAGTACCGGACAAAAAAATCAGCCCCAGCATTTT
clone_size: NA; v_call: TRBV5-6; d_call: NA; j_call: TRBJ1-2; cdr3_aa: CASNLWGVYGYTF; cdr3_nt: TGTGCCAGCAACCTATGGGGCGTCTATGGCTACACCTTC
clone_size: NA; v_call: TRBV7-2; d_call: NA; j_call: TRBJ1-6; cdr3_aa: CASSSTGVLGSPLHF; cdr3_nt: TGTGCCAGCAGCTCTACAGGAGTCTTGGGTTCACCCCTCCACTTT
clone_size: NA; v_call: TRBV27; d_call: NA; j_call: TRBJ1-1; cdr3_aa: CASSLSAGNTEAFF; cdr3_nt: TGTGCCAGCAGTTTATCGGCAGGGAACACTGAAGCTTTCTTT
clone_size: NA; v_call: TRBV5-1; d_call: NA; j_call: TRBJ1-3; cdr3_aa: CASSLPERSGNTIYF; cdr3_nt: TGCGCCAGCAGCTTGCCTGAGCGTTCTGGAAACACCATATATTTT
clone_size: NA; v_call: TRBV10-3; d_call: NA; j_call: TRBJ1-5; cdr3_aa: CAIGESNQPQHF; cdr3_nt: TGTGCCATCGGGGAGAGCAATCAGCCCCAGCATTTT
clone_size: once; v_call: TRBV5-4; d_call: NA; j_call: TRBJ2-2; cdr3_aa: CASRPQGSNTGELFF; cdr3_nt: TGTGCCAGCAGACCTCAGGGGTCGAACACCGGGGAGCTGTTTTTT
clone_size: NA; v_call: TRBV5-6; d_call: TRBD1; j_call: TRBJ1-5; cdr3_aa: CASSLGTGGRQPQHF; cdr3_nt: TGTGCCAGCAGCTTGGGGACAGGGGGCAGGCAGCCCCAGCATTTT
clone_size: NA; v_call: TRBV21-1; d_call: NA; j_call: TRBJ1-3; cdr3_aa: CASSKEEGTSGNTIYF; cdr3_nt: TGTGCCAGCAGCAAAGAGGAGGGGACCTCTGGAAACACCATATATTTT
clone_size: NA; v_call: TRBV29-1; d_call: TRBD2; j_call: TRBJ2-7; cdr3_aa: CSASREEGYEQYF; cdr3_nt: TGCAGCGCGTCTCGGGAGGAAGGGTACGAGCAGTACTTC
clone_size: NA; v_call: TRBV5-6; d_call: NA; j_call: TRBJ2-5; cdr3_aa: CASSLTGRETQYF; cdr3_nt: TGTGCCAGCAGCTTAACAGGGAGAGAGACCCAGTACTTC
clone_size: few; v_call: TRBV4-1; d_call: NA; j_call: TRBJ2-3; cdr3_aa: CASSQLPRRGRDTQYF; cdr3_nt: TGCGCCAGCAGCCAACTCCCCCGGCGGGGTAGAGATACGCAGTATTTT
clone_size: NA; v_call: TRBV30; d_call: NA; j_call: TRBJ1-1; cdr3_aa: CAWSGGFNTEAFF; cdr3_nt: TGTGCCTGGAGTGGAGGATTCAACACTGAAGCTTTCTTT
clone_size: NA; v_call: TRBV5-1; d_call: NA; j_call: TRBJ2-7; cdr3_aa: CASSRTTGSSYEQYF; cdr3_nt: TGCGCCAGCAGCCGTACAACAGGGAGCTCCTACGAGCAGTACTTC
clone_size: NA; v_call: TRBV5-4; d_call: NA; j_call: TRBJ2-1; cdr3_aa: CASSRGLSSSYNEQFF; cdr3_nt: TGTGCCAGCAGCCGTGGACTCTCAAGCTCCTACAATGAGCAGTTCTTC